The source of this TCR beta chain is a study of early stage breast cancer tumors. In the study overall: ER+/PR+/HER2- status applied to about 80% of the 16 invasive breast tumors.

CDR1 is SGDLS and CDR2 is YYNGEE in the germline V gene. Trimming stripped 0 bases from V and 9 bases from J, with 13 bases between. The CDR3 runs to 15 residues. The study, taken as a whole, reports: Tumor and normal breast were distinguished via blood comparison in most of the 16 patients. Most shared enriched TCRB sequences were commonly generated ones.

This clone was observed a few times. Antigen specificity is unknown. Only in-frame clones appear in the TCRdb table, and some are missing; sequencing was by immunoSEQ multiplex PCR. The sample consists of tens of thousands of clones, roughly 72% of them appearing once. Sequenced: blood. The sequence came from a person aged 55 to 69 with breast cancer. The rearrangement uses TRBV9 and TRBJ1-6, with D maybe TRBD1 (6 bases). The CDR3 bases are TGTGCCAGCAGCGTAGGGCAGGGGCAATCTTCACCCCTCCACTTT. Its translation: CASSVGQGQSSPLHF.